This TCR beta chain was identified in a study of blood T cell repertoires in COVID-19. In the study overall: Samples taken during acute and convalescent COVID-19 were collected in the United States, Italy and Spain. Sample material is recorded as cDNA or gDNA derived from T cells, B-cell-depleted T cells, or PBMCs.

This clone was found a few times. The ends were cut back, 4 bases at V and 5 bases at J, with 9 bases in the middle. This CDR3 has 13 residues. Per germline, CDR1 LGHDT and CDR2 YNNKEL (reference sequence). Sequencing was performed with immunoSEQ multiplex PCR; in TCRdb, only in-frame clones are kept and a portion is missing. The table includes 70,000 to 85,000 clones, roughly 90% detected once. The source of this sequence is a man aged 65 to 79 with active or convalescent COVID-19. The sequenced material came from peripheral blood. The chain carries TRBV3-1 (or the pseudogene TRBV3-2) and TRBJ1-5, with a tentative D call TRBD1 (5 bases). The CDR3 loop is CASSPGGDQPQHF. CDR3 bases: TGTGCCAGCAGCCCCGGGGGTGATCAGCCCCAGCATTTT.